The rows below give T cell receptor beta chains drawn from one sample of a study of blood T cell repertoires in COVID-19. The assay was immunoSEQ multiplex PCR, and TCRdb's table has in-frame clones only and misses some. The data contain roughly 320,000 clones, about 82% of them singletons. Sequencing used peripheral blood. The receptors derive from a human donor in a cohort sampled during active COVID-19. The CDR3 runs from the conserved cysteine through the conserved F or W. Each record gives: V gene, clone size, J gene, D gene, CDR3 DNA, CDR3 protein. A D gene is named only where the DNA matches it firmly. Not every row has a clone size; where given, it reads once, few, many or a size class.

>TRBV6-5|NA|TRBJ2-3|NA
TGTGCCAGCTCTACCGGACAAGGGGTTACAGATACGCAGTATTTT
CASSTGQGVTDTQYF
>TRBV3-1/TRBV3-2|NA|TRBJ2-2|NA
TGTGCCAGCAGCCCACTGCCCCAGACACCGTTCGCGAACACCGGGGAGCTGTTTTTT
CASSPLPQTPFANTGELFF
>TRBV5-1|once|TRBJ2-3|TRBD1
TGCGCCAGCAGCTACGACCCGGGACAGGGGTCAGATACGCAGTATTTT
CASSYDPGQGSDTQYF
>TRBV12-5|NA|TRBJ1-2|TRBD1
TGTGCTAGTGGTTTGGTAACAGGGGGCAAGCATGGCTACACCTTC
CASGLVTGGKHGYTF
>TRBV5-6|NA|TRBJ1-3|NA
TGTGCCAGCAGCTTGTTCCGAGGGGGAGGAAACACCATATATTTT
CASSLFRGGGNTIYF
>TRBV6-5|NA|TRBJ1-6|TRBD1
TGTGCCAGCAGTTACTCACAGGGGGTGAAATCACCCCTCCACTTT
CASSYSQGVKSPLHF
>TRBV14|NA|TRBJ2-3|TRBD1
TGTGCCAGCAGCCAACTGACAGGGGATACGCAGTATTTT
CASSQLTGDTQYF
>TRBV15|NA|TRBJ2-2|NA
TGTGCCACCGGGCAGGTTAACACCGGGGAGCTGTTTTTT
CATGQVNTGELFF
>TRBV19|NA|TRBJ2-7|NA
TGTGCCAGTAGCGCCACAGGGTTGGGTCGTCGCGAGCAGTACTTC
CASSATGLGRREQYF
>TRBV24-1|NA|TRBJ2-7|NA
TGTGCCACCAGTGATATAGGCTCCGGGGACGAGCAGTACTTC
CATSDIGSGDEQYF